The clone carrying this T cell receptor beta chain appeared many times. Its antigen is unknown. The CDR3 length is 14 residues. Trimming removed 5 bases from V and 4 bases from J; junction bases left unmatched: 5. From germline, CDR1 is MNHEY and CDR2 SMNVEV (reference sequence). Alongside a J-beta primer mix, a sample-barcoded 5' primer served in a second PCR lasting roughly 7 to 11 cycles. MiXCR was run by TCRdb on the 5' RACE reads, yielding one entry per CDR3 protein. The data show about 1.1 million distinct CDR3 sequences, roughly two fifths seen once. This entry comes from a study of blood T cells in healthy people across ages. Points from the study as a whole: Both naive CD4+ cell counts and diversity were greater in long-lived donors than in aged donors. Across samples, TCR beta diversity tracked strongly with naive T cell percentage.

Specimen: blood. This clonotype originated in a man aged 18 to 29 in good health. The chain recombines TRBV27 with TRBJ2-3, with 8 bases identical to TRBD1. CDR3 residues: CASSRGQGADTQYF. DNA of the CDR3: TGTGCCAGCAGTCGAGGACAGGGCGCAGATACGCAGTATTTT.